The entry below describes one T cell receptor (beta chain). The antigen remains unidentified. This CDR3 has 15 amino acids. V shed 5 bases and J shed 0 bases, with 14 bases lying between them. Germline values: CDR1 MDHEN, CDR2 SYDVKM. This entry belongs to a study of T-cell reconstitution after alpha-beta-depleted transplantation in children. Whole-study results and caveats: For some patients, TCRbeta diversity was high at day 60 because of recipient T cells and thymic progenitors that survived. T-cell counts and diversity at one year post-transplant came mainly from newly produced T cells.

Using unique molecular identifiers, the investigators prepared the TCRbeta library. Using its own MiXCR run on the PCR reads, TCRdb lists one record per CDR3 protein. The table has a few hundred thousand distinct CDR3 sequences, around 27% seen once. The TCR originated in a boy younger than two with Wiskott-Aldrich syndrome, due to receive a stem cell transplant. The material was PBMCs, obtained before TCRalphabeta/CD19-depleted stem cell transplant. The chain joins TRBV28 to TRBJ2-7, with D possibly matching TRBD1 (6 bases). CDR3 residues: CASSPRDKSSYEQYF. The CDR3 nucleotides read TGTGCCAGCAGTCCCCGGGACAAGTCCTCCTACGAGCAGTACTTC.